These 27 T cell receptor beta chains originate from one sample sequenced in a study of CXCR3-negative and CXCR3-positive naive CD8 T cells (dated by TCRdb to the late 2010s). These TCRs are of unknown antigen specificity. The full study reports these points: TRB CDR3s from CXCR3-positive naive cells showed higher hydrophobicity (lower Kidera factor 4), lower energy, and higher strength and volume indices than CXCR3-negative naive cells.

These reads were obtained on a NextSeq 550. The Human TCR Profiling Kit (MiLaboratory) was used to prepare UMI-labeled 5' RACE TRB cDNA libraries. Through TCRdb reprocessing, the reads give one entry per CDR3 protein sequence; DNA is omitted. The sample table includes about 85,000 distinct CDR3 sequences. Jointly, the top ten make up less than 1% of the sample. The specimen was naive CXCR3+ CD8+ T cells from blood. The cell subset or site label of this sample denotes: CD45RO-CCR7+CD27+CD95- naive CD8+ T cells expressing CXCR3 (TNR3+). The receptors were sampled from a human donor in good health. Some clones in this sample may be carry-over from other donors' samples.

The rearrangement links TRBV4-2 to TRBJ1-2; TCRdb returns TRBD1, unconfirmable since there is no DNA. The V gene's germline CDR1 is LGHNA and CDR2 YNFKEQ. The CDR3 is made up of 15 amino acids. CDR3 loop: CASSQAGTVADGYTF.

The chain couples TRBV6-5 to TRBJ2-2; TCRdb outputs TRBD1, but without DNA this stays unchecked. The CDR3 has 14 amino acids. Germline V gene data show CDR1 as MNHEY and CDR2 as SVGAGI. The CDR3 loop reads CASSTGTNTGELFF.

This chain uses TRBV6-6 with TRBJ1-5; the TCRdb D gene call, TRBD1, has no DNA to confirm it. The length of the CDR3 is 15 residues. Germline-derived CDR1 and CDR2 are MNHNY and SVGAGI (reference sequence). CDR3 in amino acids: CASTPLGESNQPQHF.

The V call is TRBV27, the J call TRBJ1-5; TCRdb's D gene call, TRBD1, goes unchecked for lack of DNA. This CDR3 has 13 amino acids. Germline V gives CDR1 MNHEY, CDR2 SMNVEV (reference sequence). The CDR3 sequence: CASSRTGLQPQHF.

The rearrangement links TRBV4-1 to TRBJ1-2; TCRdb outputs TRBD1, but without DNA this stays unchecked. The CDR3 is 14 amino acids. Looked up from germline, CDR1 is MGHRA and CDR2 is YSYEKL. The CDR3 loop reads CASSQPRGHYGYTF.

The chain recombines TRBV4-1 with TRBJ2-3; as DNA is missing, the TRBD2 call by TCRdb cannot be tested. CDR1 and CDR2 (germline): MGHRA, YSYEKL. The CDR3 is 14 amino acids. The CDR3 is CASSLRLGGDTQYF.

The rearrangement joins TRBV9 to TRBJ2-7; TCRdb's D call of TRBD1 is untestable without DNA. CDR3 length: 14 residues. Germline CDR1 SGDLS, CDR2 YYNGEE. CDR3 protein: CASSGGGQPHEQYF.

This chain links TRBV29-1 with TRBJ1-1; lacking DNA, the TRBD1 call made by TCRdb goes unchecked. The CDR3 is 12 amino acids. In germline, CDR1 is SQVTM, CDR2 ANQGSEA. CDR3 amino acids: CSVVRSGVEAFF. Variable domain in full (rest from reference TRBV29-1 and TRBJ1-1): SAVISQKPSRDICQRGTSLTIQCQVDSQVTMMFWYRQQPGQSLTLIATANQGSEATYESGFVIDKFPISRPNLTFSTLTVSNMSPEDSSIYLCSVVRSGVEAFFGQGTRLTVV.

CDR3 amino acids: CAIRPISGASYEQYF. V gene TRBV10-3 combines with J gene TRBJ2-7. The CDR3 length is 15 residues. CDR1 and CDR2 from the germline V gene are ENHRY and SYGVKD.

V gene TRBV14 combines with J gene TRBJ2-1; the TRBD2 assignment by TCRdb is unverifiable without DNA. Germline V gene lookup returns CDR1 SGHDN and CDR2 FVKESK. This CDR3 is built from 15 residues. The CDR3 loop reads CASSPTAGELSEQFF.

V usage is TRBV28 and J usage is TRBJ2-1. The germline CDR1 and CDR2 sequences are MDHEN and SYDVKM. The length of the CDR3 is 11 residues. CDR3 protein: CASSLVYEQFF.

CDR3 sequence: CASSPTPSYLNTEAFF. The chain combines TRBV27 with TRBJ1-1. The CDR3 runs to 16 residues. Germline V gene lookup returns CDR1 MNHEY and CDR2 SMNVEV (reference sequence).

This chain uses TRBV28 with TRBJ2-7. Germline-derived CDR1 and CDR2 are MDHEN and SYDVKM. This CDR3 has 12 amino acids. CDR3 sequence: CASCTSSYEQYF.

The J gene is TRBJ2-1, the V gene TRBV20-1; TCRdb returns TRBD1, unconfirmable since there is no DNA. CDR1 is DFQATT and CDR2 is SNEGSKA in the germline V gene (reference sequence). This CDR3 region has 16 residues. CDR3 loop: CSAKDRGESSYNEQFF.

The chain has TRBV6-6 and TRBJ1-6; TCRdb designates TRBD1, a call that cannot be tested without DNA. The length of the CDR3 is 15 residues. CDR1 and CDR2 from the germline V gene are MNHNY and SVGAGI (reference sequence). CDR3 sequence: CASSPPHAGDSPLHF.

CDR3 sequence reads: CASSFSDGPGGYTF. The chain joins TRBV12-3 or TRBV12-4 to TRBJ1-2. CDR3 size: 14 residues.

The V gene is TRBV28, the J gene TRBJ1-5. Germline V gene lookup returns CDR1 MDHEN and CDR2 SYDVKM. CDR3 length: 18 amino acids. The CDR3: CASSLPPRHSDSNQPQHF. Full variable domain (missing parts from reference TRBV28 and TRBJ1-5): DVKVTQSSRYLVKRTGEKVFLECVQDMDHENMFWYRQDPGLGLRLIYFSYDVKMKEKGDIPEGYSVSREKKERFSLILESASTNQTSMYLCASSLPPRHSDSNQPQHFGDGTRLSIL.

The rearrangement links TRBV6-6 to TRBJ1-1; the D gene TCRdb calls, TRBD1, cannot be checked with no DNA. CDR3 length: 14 amino acids. The V gene's germline CDR1 is MNHNY and CDR2 SVGAGI (reference sequence). The CDR3 sequence is CASTSTGDGTEAFF.

The gene calls are TRBV27 and TRBJ2-1; TCRdb calls TRBD2, which cannot be checked without DNA. CDR1 MNHEY and CDR2 SMNVEV come from the germline V gene (reference sequence). The CDR3 is 14 residues long. CDR3 loop: CASSLLGLGNEQFF.

The genes are TRBV29-1 and TRBJ2-2; without DNA, the TCRdb call of TRBD1 cannot be checked. Germline CDR1 reads SQVTM; CDR2 reads ANQGSEA. This CDR3 is built from 15 residues. The CDR3 reads CSVEPRDRGTGELFF.

The gene calls are TRBV28 and TRBJ2-2; the TRBD1 assignment by TCRdb is unverifiable without DNA. The CDR3 is 14 amino acids. Germline-derived CDR1 and CDR2 are MDHEN and SYDVKM. CDR3 region: CASSFSGTGGELFF.

The chain joins TRBV7-2 to TRBJ2-7; TCRdb returns TRBD1, unconfirmable since there is no DNA. This CDR3 has 15 residues. The germline gives CDR1 SGHTA, CDR2 FQGNSA. The chain's CDR3 is CASSTGQGNLDEQYF.

This sequence joins TRBV5-1 and TRBJ1-1; there is no DNA to check the TCRdb D call of TRBD1. Germline assignment: CDR1 SGHRS and CDR2 YFSETQ. The CDR3 covers 16 residues. CDR3 loop: CASSLAAGEMNTEAFF.

The V gene is TRBV28, the J gene TRBJ2-1. Germline V gene sequence: CDR1 MDHEN, CDR2 SYDVKM. CDR3 length: 13 amino acids. Here the CDR3 reads CASSLASYNEQFF.

V usage is TRBV20-1 and J usage is TRBJ2-3; there is no DNA to check the TCRdb D call of TRBD2. Looked up from germline, CDR1 is DFQATT and CDR2 is SNEGSKA (reference sequence). The CDR3 length is 16 residues. This CDR3 reads CSASFSTTHSTDTQYF.

The rearrangement uses TRBV7-2 and TRBJ2-5; TCRdb names TRBD2, which stays unverified in the absence of DNA. This CDR3 is 15 amino acids long. CDR1 and CDR2 (germline): SGHTA, FQGNSA. This chain's CDR3 is CASSRGRRQQETQYF.

The CDR3 here is CASSFISSTSTGGLVHQPQHF. J is TRBJ1-5 and V is TRBV28; TCRdb designates TRBD1, a call that cannot be tested without DNA. The germline CDR1 and CDR2 sequences are MDHEN and SYDVKM. The CDR3 is 21 amino acids.